This passage covers 32 T cell receptor beta chains from one sample sequenced in a study of shared clonotypes between healthy human individuals. Profiled with immunoSEQ multiplex PCR; TCRdb holds only in-frame clones, not every one. The table lists millions of clones, approximately 94% of them singletons. What was sequenced was naive CD4+ T cells sorted from blood. The sample's subset: CD45RA+ positively selected. All receptors derive from a man younger than 30 in good health.

This chain links TRBV19 with TRBJ2-5, with D hard to call. The V end lost 5 bases, the J end lost 3 bases, and 7 bases lay between the germline ends. CDR1 and CDR2 (germline): LNHDA, SQIVND (reference sequence). This CDR3 has 12 amino acids. The CDR3 nucleotides read TGTGCCAGTAGTCAGTCGGAAGAGACCCAGTACTTC. This encodes CASSQSEETQYF.

The gene calls are TRBV25-1 and TRBJ2-7; weak D call: TRBD1 (5 bases). Germline CDR1 MGHDK, CDR2 SYGVNS. CDR3 length: 12 amino acids. V shed 5 bases and J shed 2 bases, with 7 bases lying between them. The CDR3 spells CASSKGTYEQYF. CDR3 sequence (DNA): TGTGCCAGCAGTAAGGGGACCTACGAGCAGTACTTC.

The CDR3 region has the DNA TGTGCCAGCAGTGTAGGCCAGGTCTCCTACAATGAGCAGTTCTTC. This encodes CASSVGQVSYNEQFF. The rearrangement uses TRBV2 and TRBJ2-1, with D unclear. Germline-derived CDR1 and CDR2 are SNHLY and FYNNEI. The CDR3 runs 15 residues. With 4 bases removed from V and 0 bases from J, the gap between germline ends came to 10 bases.

The V call is TRBV10-1, the J call TRBJ2-1; 10 bases agree with TRBD1. Germline V lookup: CDR1 WNHNN, CDR2 SYGVQD (reference sequence). J gave up 7 bases and V 3 bases, and 6 bases lay outside the gene matches. The CDR3 contains 15 residues. CDR3 sequence (DNA): TGCGCCAGCAGTGATGCCGGGACAGGGGCTAATGAGCAGTTCTTC. Translated: CASSDAGTGANEQFF.

The V gene is TRBV5-8, the J gene TRBJ2-3, with TRBD2 matching 8 bases. This CDR3 has 14 amino acids. The germline gives CDR1 SGHTS, CDR2 YDEGEE. Trimming removed 4 bases from V and 5 bases from J; junction bases left unmatched: 6. For the CDR3, the DNA is TGTGCCAGCAGCCCCCTTCGGGGGGGAGATACGCAGTATTTT. Translating gives CASSPLRGGDTQYF.

Points on this clone: The same CDR3 can be traced to other DNA sequences in this sample. V gene TRBV10-3 combines with J gene TRBJ2-5, with 7 positions matching TRBD1. This CDR3 region has 14 residues. The J segment lost 4 bases and the V segment lost 0 bases, leaving 2 bases of the junction unmatched. Germline loops: CDR1 ENHRY, CDR2 SYGVKD. This CDR3 is CAISESRTGETQYF. The CDR3 DNA sequence: TGTGCCATCAGTGAGTCCAGGACAGGAGAGACCCAGTACTTC.

This clone was counted once. The chain couples TRBV6-1 to TRBJ2-1; D not resolved. CDR3 length: 11 amino acids. Per the germline V gene, CDR1 is MNHNS and CDR2 is SASEGT. Trimming took off 8 bases at V and 7 bases at J, with 9 bases between the two ends. The CDR3 DNA reads as TGTGCCAGCTCAACTTCTAATGAGCAGTTCTTC. Protein sequence: CASSTSNEQFF.

This clone occurred a few times. The chain links TRBV30 to TRBJ2-2; D not certain. This CDR3 comprises 14 residues. Trimming took off 0 bases at V and 3 bases at J, with 8 bases between the two ends. Per the germline V gene, CDR1 is GTSNPN and CDR2 is SVGIG (reference sequence). This chain's CDR3 is CAWSVGTYTGELFF. The CDR3 DNA follows: TGTGCCTGGAGTGTGGGCACCTACACCGGGGAGCTGTTTTTT.

The J gene is TRBJ2-7, the V gene TRBV5-5, with D possibly called TRBD1 or TRBD2 (5 bases each). V was shortened by 6 bases and J by 1 base, with 14 bases between the two germline ends. The CDR3 runs 14 residues. Germline assignment: CDR1 SGHKS and CDR2 YYEKEE (reference sequence). CDR3 sequence: CASTQGTDSYEQYF. DNA for the CDR3: TGTGCCAGCACCCAAGGGACGGATTCCTACGAGCAGTACTTC.

CDR3 DNA sequence: TGTGCCAGCAGCCCCCAGGGGGCGGGTACGCAGTATTTT. It is translated as CASSPQGAGTQYF. The chain employs TRBV7-2 and TRBJ2-3, with 8 bases aligning to TRBD1. Germline values: CDR1 SGHTA, CDR2 FQGNSA. V shed 5 bases and J 8 bases; nucleotides not matched to a gene: 6. CDR3 size: 13 residues.

The chain uses TRBV6-1 and TRBJ2-1; the match to TRBD2 covers 7 bases. The trim removed 8 bases at V and 4 bases at J, leaving 5 bases unmatched. The length of the CDR3 is 13 residues. Germline V gene data show CDR1 as MNHNS and CDR2 as SASEGT. The chain's CDR3 is CASAASGYNEQFF. CDR3 DNA: TGTGCCAGCGCGGCTAGCGGATACAATGAGCAGTTCTTC.

A word on this clone: Additional DNA sequences in this sample encode the identical CDR3. This chain links TRBV6-1 with TRBJ1-5; the match to TRBD1 covers 9 bases. The germline gives CDR1 MNHNS, CDR2 SASEGT. Germline trimming cut 7 bases from V and 6 bases from J; bases unmatched to any gene: 4. The CDR3 has 13 amino acids. CDR3 DNA sequence: TGTGCCAGCATCGACAGGGGGAGTCAGCCCCAGCATTTT. Translation gives CASIDRGSQPQHF.

This chain joins TRBV5-1 and TRBJ2-3; no clear D gene. The CDR3 contains 14 residues. Germline V gene data show CDR1 as SGHRS and CDR2 as YFSETQ. The V gene lost 3 bases and the J gene lost 2 bases, with 10 bases spanning the gap. For the CDR3, the DNA is TGCGCCAGCAGCTCCGACCAGTACACAGATACGCAGTATTTT. This codes for CASSSDQYTDTQYF. Full variable domain (remainder filled in from reference TRBV5-1 and TRBJ2-3): KAGVTQTPRYLIKTRGQQVTLSCSPISGHRSVSWYQQTPGQGLQFLFEYFSETQRNKGNFPGRFSGRQFSNSRSEMNVSTLELGDSALYLCASSSDQYTDTQYFGPGTRLTVL.

The rearrangement links TRBV6-1 to TRBJ1-6, with unresolved D. Trimming removed 2 bases from V and 7 bases from J, with 6 bases in between. The CDR3 is 13 residues long. Per the germline V gene, CDR1 is MNHNS and CDR2 is SASEGT. CDR3 residues: CASSEWENSPLHF. Written as DNA, the CDR3 is TGTGCCAGCAGTGAATGGGAGAATTCACCCCTCCACTTT.

The V call is TRBV11-3, the J call TRBJ2-7; D possibly corresponds to TRBD2 (6 bases). The CDR3 contains 16 residues. Germline assignment: CDR1 SGHNT and CDR2 YENEEA. The V and J ends lost 5 bases and 0 bases respectively, with 17 bases between them. The CDR3 DNA sequence: TGTGCCAGCAGCGTGTATGTTAGCGGCATCTCCTACGAGCAGTACTTC. Its translation: CASSVYVSGISYEQYF.

CDR3 coding DNA: TGTGCCACCAGCAGAGATCAGGTGACCGGGGAGCTGTTTTTT. Its translation is CATSRDQVTGELFF. The chain has TRBV15 and TRBJ2-2, with D unresolved. The CDR3 is 14 amino acids. V was pared by 0 bases and J by 5 bases, with 7 bases between. Germline CDR1 is LNHNV and CDR2 is YYDKDF (reference sequence).

J is TRBJ2-2 and V is TRBV5-1; a possible D gene is TRBD1 (6 bases). Germline V gene sequence: CDR1 SGHRS, CDR2 YFSETQ. CDR3 size: 15 residues. V shed 7 bases and J shed 4 bases, with 17 bases lying between them. CDR3 amino acids: CASEQGSRTTGELFF. DNA of the CDR3: TGCGCCAGCGAACAGGGATCTCGGACCACCGGGGAGCTGTTTTTT.

The chain employs TRBV19 and TRBJ1-5; D ambiguous. This CDR3 comprises 18 residues. Germline V gene sequence: CDR1 LNHDA, CDR2 SQIVND (reference sequence). V dropped 9 bases and J dropped 2 bases, with 26 bases sitting between them. The CDR3 reads CASLASPGGRAGNQPQHF. The CDR3 coding sequence is TGTGCCAGCCTTGCCTCACCGGGCGGTAGGGCTGGCAATCAGCCCCAGCATTTT.

The CDR3: CASSLRAGKVVDTQYF. The CDR3 DNA is TGTGCCAGCAGCTTGCGGGCGGGGAAGGTAGTAGATACGCAGTATTTT. V is TRBV5-4 and J is TRBJ2-3; D might be TRBD2 (6 bases). This CDR3 has 16 residues. V lost 1 base and J lost 5, with 17 bases in between. Per the germline V gene, CDR1 is SGHNT and CDR2 is YYREEE (reference sequence). The full variable domain, rest sourced from reference TRBV5-4 and TRBJ2-3, is ETGVTQSPTHLIKTRGQQVTLRCSSQSGHNTVSWYQQALGQGPQFIFQYYREEENGRGNFPPRFSGLQFPNYSSELNVNALELDDSALYLCASSLRAGKVVDTQYFGPGTRLTVL.

The chain employs TRBV10-2 and TRBJ2-3; no clear D gene. The CDR3 has 14 residues. Trimming stripped 3 bases from V and 5 bases from J, with 12 bases between. Germline V gene data show CDR1 as WSHSY and CDR2 as SAAADI. CDR3 DNA sequence: TGCGCCAGCAGTGACGAACATTATCTAGATACGCAGTATTTT. It specifies CASSDEHYLDTQYF.

The J gene is TRBJ1-1, the V gene TRBV5-1; D unclear. CDR1 and CDR2 from the germline V gene are SGHRS and YFSETQ. V was clipped by 1 base and J by 3 bases, with 10 bases between them. The CDR3 has 14 amino acids. The CDR3 loop reads CASSLWDGDTEAFF. DNA for the CDR3: TGCGCCAGCAGCTTGTGGGATGGGGACACTGAAGCTTTCTTT.

The J gene is TRBJ2-7, the V gene TRBV6-6; the D is unclear. The ends were cut back, 4 bases at V and 7 bases at J, with 17 bases in the middle. This CDR3 has 14 residues. CDR1 MNHNY and CDR2 SVGAGI come from the germline V gene (reference sequence). The CDR3 nucleotides are TGTGCCAGCAGTTCACGCTCACGGGTCGGGGAGCAGTACTTC. It yields the protein CASSSRSRVGEQYF.

This clone has only a few counts. The rearrangement links TRBV19 to TRBJ1-2, with TRBD1 matching 8 bases. CDR3 length: 15 residues. The germline CDR1 and CDR2 sequences are LNHDA and SQIVND (reference sequence). With V trimmed by 5 bases and J by 7 bases, 12 bases remained unmatched. DNA of the CDR3: TGTGCCAGTAGTTCCAAGTCTCAGGGGGCGGCTGGCTACACCTTC. Protein: CASSSKSQGAAGYTF.

The J gene is TRBJ1-3, the V gene TRBV5-4, with D possibly TRBD1 on 5 matching bases. CDR3 size: 16 residues. Trimming removed 4 bases from V and 2 bases from J, with 16 bases in between. Looked up from germline, CDR1 is SGHNT and CDR2 is YYREEE (reference sequence). The CDR3 here is CASSPGTAYTGNTIYF. The DNA for the CDR3 is TGTGCCAGCAGCCCCGGGACGGCTTATACTGGAAACACCATATATTTT.

The CDR3 spells CASSQRSGPGELFF. The CDR3 nucleotides read TGTGCCAGCAGCCAAAGGTCTGGTCCCGGGGAGCTGTTTTTT. The chain couples TRBV14 to TRBJ2-2; D unclear. V was clipped by 2 bases and J by 6 bases, with 10 bases between them. The germline V gene encodes CDR1 SGHDN and CDR2 FVKESK. CDR3 size: 14 residues. Looking up the rest from reference TRBV14 and TRBJ2-2 gives the full variable domain: EAGVTQFPSHSVIEKGQTVTLRCDPISGHDNLYWYRRVMGKEIKFLLHFVKESKQDESGMPNNRFLAERTGGTYSTLKVQPAELEDSGVYFCASSQRSGPGELFFGEGSRLTVL.

The CDR3 region has the DNA TGTGCCAGCGTACCGGGACATACCTACGAGCAGTACTTC. This codes for CASVPGHTYEQYF. The V call is TRBV28, the J call TRBJ2-7, with TRBD1 as a possible D gene (6 bases). CDR1 and CDR2 (germline): MDHEN, SYDVKM. V dropped 8 bases and J dropped 2 bases, with 13 bases sitting between them. The CDR3 spans 13 residues.

V and J are TRBV6-6 and TRBJ2-2; a weak D match, TRBD1 (6 bases). The CDR3 has 13 residues. V shed 6 bases and J shed 8 bases, with 13 bases lying between them. Germline V gene lookup returns CDR1 MNHNY and CDR2 SVGAGI (reference sequence). The CDR3 protein is CASSWDISGELFF. CDR3 coding DNA: TGTGCCAGCAGCTGGGACATTTCTGGGGAGCTGTTTTTT.

The count of this clone is one. This sequence joins TRBV30 and TRBJ2-3; D gene uncertain. The CDR3 runs to 11 residues. Germline CDR1 GTSNPN, CDR2 SVGIG (reference sequence). V shed 4 bases and J shed 4 bases, with 6 bases lying between them. CDR3 bases: TGTGCCTGGAACGGAGCAGATACGCAGTATTTT. Its translation is CAWNGADTQYF.

The V call is TRBV6-5, the J call TRBJ2-7; 9 bases line up with TRBD1. Trimming took 7 bases from V and 2 from J; bases not matched to a gene: 6. This CDR3 contains 14 residues. The germline V gene has CDR1 MNHEY and CDR2 SVGAGI. The CDR3 loop reads CASKTGGRPYEQYF. CDR3 nucleotide sequence: TGTGCCAGCAAGACAGGGGGGAGGCCCTACGAGCAGTACTTC.

This chain connects TRBV10-1 to TRBJ2-3; 9 bases are shared with TRBD2. The CDR3 spans 15 residues. CDR1 WNHNN and CDR2 SYGVQD come from the germline V gene (reference sequence). V trimming: 0 bases; J trimming: 5 bases; junction bases outside the gene matches: 3. The CDR3 loop is CASSESTSGQDTQYF. The CDR3, as DNA: TGCGCCAGCAGTGAGTCGACTAGCGGACAAGATACGCAGTATTTT.

V usage is TRBV12-5 and J usage is TRBJ2-5; TRBD1 matches 10 bases. The V and J ends lost 6 bases and 5 bases, in that order; junction bases with no gene match: 6. CDR3 length equals 14 residues. Per the germline V gene, CDR1 is LGHNT and CDR2 is FRNRAP. The CDR3 is CASGLTGGSETQYF. For the CDR3, the DNA is TGTGCTAGTGGCTTGACAGGGGGCAGTGAGACCCAGTACTTC.

Remarks on this clone: Other DNA sequences of this sample code for an identical CDR3. This chain uses TRBV11-3 with TRBJ1-1; TRBD1 is a possible D gene (5 bases). The CDR3 totals 14 residues. The V gene lost 5 bases and the J gene lost 4 bases, with 14 bases spanning the gap. Germline V CDR1 and CDR2: SGHNT, YENEEA. The CDR3 region is CASSPRQGSTEAFF. CDR3 DNA: TGTGCCAGCAGCCCCCGGCAGGGCAGCACTGAAGCTTTCTTT.